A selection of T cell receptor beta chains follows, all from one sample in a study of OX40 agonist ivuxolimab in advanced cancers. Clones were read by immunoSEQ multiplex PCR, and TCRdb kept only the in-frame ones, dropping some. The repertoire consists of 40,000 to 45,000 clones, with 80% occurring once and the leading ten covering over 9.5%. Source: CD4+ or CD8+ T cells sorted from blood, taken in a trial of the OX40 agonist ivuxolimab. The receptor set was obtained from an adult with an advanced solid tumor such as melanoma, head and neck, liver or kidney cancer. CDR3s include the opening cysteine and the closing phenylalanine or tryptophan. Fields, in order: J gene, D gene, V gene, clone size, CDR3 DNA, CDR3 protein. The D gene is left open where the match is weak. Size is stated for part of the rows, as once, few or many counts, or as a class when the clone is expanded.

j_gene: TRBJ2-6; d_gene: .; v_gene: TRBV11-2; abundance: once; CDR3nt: TGTGCCAGCAGCTTAGATGGGCCCCTGGGGGCCAACGTCCTGACTTTC; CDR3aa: CASSLDGPLGANVLTF
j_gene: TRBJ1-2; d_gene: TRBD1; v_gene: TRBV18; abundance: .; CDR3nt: TGTGCCAGCTCACCGGGACAGGGGGCCAACTATGGCTACACCTTC; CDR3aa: CASSPGQGANYGYTF
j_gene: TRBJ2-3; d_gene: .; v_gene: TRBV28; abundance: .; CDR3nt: TGTGCCAGCAGCCTTGTAGCTAGCAGCACAGATACGCAGTATTTT; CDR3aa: CASSLVASSTDTQYF
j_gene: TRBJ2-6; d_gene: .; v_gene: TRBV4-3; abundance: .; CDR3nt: TGCGCCAGCAGCCAAGCTCTCTCTGGGGCCAACGTCCTGACTTTC; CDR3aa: CASSQALSGANVLTF
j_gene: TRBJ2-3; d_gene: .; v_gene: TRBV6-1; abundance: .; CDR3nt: TGTGCCAGCAGTGCCCTGGGGGATACGCAGTATTTT; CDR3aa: CASSALGDTQYF
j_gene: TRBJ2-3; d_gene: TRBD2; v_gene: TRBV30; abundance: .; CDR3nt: TGTGCCTGGAGTGTGATGCTAGCGGGGGCAGATACGCAGTATTTT; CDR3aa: CAWSVMLAGADTQYF
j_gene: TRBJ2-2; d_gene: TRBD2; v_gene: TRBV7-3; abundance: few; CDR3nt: TGTGCCAGCAGCTCTATAGCGGGAGGGCTTAATAGAAGAGGCGGGGAGCTGTTTTTT; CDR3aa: CASSSIAGGLNRRGGELFF
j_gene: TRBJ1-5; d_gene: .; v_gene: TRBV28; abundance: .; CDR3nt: TGTGCCAGCAGAAGGAACAGGGATAGCAATCAGCCCCAGCATTTT; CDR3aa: CASRRNRDSNQPQHF
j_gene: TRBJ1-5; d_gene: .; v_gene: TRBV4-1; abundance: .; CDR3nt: TGCGCCAGCAGCCAAGATCGGTGGATTGTCGGTCAGCCCCAGCATTTT; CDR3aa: CASSQDRWIVGQPQHF
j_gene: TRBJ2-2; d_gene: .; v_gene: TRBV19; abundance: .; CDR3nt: TGTGCCAGTAGCCAACAGGCGGGGACCGGGGAGCTGTTTTTT; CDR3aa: CASSQQAGTGELFF
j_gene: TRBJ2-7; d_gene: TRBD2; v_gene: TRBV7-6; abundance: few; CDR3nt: TGTGCCAGCAGCCTTACCGGACTAGCGGGAACCTACGAGCAGTACTTC; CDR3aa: CASSLTGLAGTYEQYF
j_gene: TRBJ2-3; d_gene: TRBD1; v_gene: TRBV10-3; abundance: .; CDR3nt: TGTGCCATCAAAGGGACAGGGGGAATAGATACGCAGTATTTT; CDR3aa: CAIKGTGGIDTQYF
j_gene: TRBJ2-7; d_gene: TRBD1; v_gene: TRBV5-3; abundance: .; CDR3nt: TGTGCCAGCAAAACACCGGGACAGGGGTTCTACGAGCAGTACTTC; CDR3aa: CASKTPGQGFYEQYF
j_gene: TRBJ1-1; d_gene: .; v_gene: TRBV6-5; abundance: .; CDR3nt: TGTGCCAGCAGTTACTCGGGCAGGGGGAACACTGAAGCTTTCTTT; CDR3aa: CASSYSGRGNTEAFF
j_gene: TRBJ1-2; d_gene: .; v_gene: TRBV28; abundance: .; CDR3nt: TGTGCCAGCAGTTTTTCGGACAGACACTATGGCTACACCTTC; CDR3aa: CASSFSDRHYGYTF
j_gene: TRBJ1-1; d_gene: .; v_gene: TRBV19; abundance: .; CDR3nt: TGTGCCAGTAGTAGAGACAGGAACACTGAAGCTTTCTTT; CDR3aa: CASSRDRNTEAFF
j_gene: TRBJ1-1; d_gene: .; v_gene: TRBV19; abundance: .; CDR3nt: TGTGCCAGTAGTATAGATGGGCAGGTGAGGAACACTGAAGCTTTCTTT; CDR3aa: CASSIDGQVRNTEAFF
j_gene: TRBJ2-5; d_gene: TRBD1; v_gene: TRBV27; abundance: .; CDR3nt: TGTGCCAGCAGGACAGGGGCTGCCCAGTACTTC; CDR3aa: CASRTGAAQYF
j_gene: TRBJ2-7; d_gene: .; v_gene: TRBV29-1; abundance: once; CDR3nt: TGCAGCGTTGAAGTTTACAGGAACGAGCAGTACTTC; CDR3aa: CSVEVYRNEQYF
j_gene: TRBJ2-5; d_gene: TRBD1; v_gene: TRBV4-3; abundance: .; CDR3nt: TGCGCCAGCAGCCAAATCGGACAGGGGCAAGAGACCCAGTACTTC; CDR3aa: CASSQIGQGQETQYF
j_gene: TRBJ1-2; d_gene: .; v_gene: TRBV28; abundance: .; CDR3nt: TGTGCCAGCAGATCAGACTATGGCTACACCTTC; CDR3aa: CASRSDYGYTF
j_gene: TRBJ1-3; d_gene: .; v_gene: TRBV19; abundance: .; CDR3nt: TGTGCCAGTAGTATGGTGACAGCTAACTCTGGAAACACCATATATTTT; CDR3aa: CASSMVTANSGNTIYF